The present T cell receptor (beta chain) was sequenced within a study of blood T cell repertoires in COVID-19. The overall study: T cells, B-cell-depleted T cells, or PBMCs provided the cDNA or gDNA that served as material.

Some clones are missing from TCRdb's copy, which holds only in-frame ones; the method was immunoSEQ multiplex PCR. The table records 25,000 to 30,000 clones, around 88% of them present only once. This clone was recorded once. The germline CDR1 and CDR2 sequences are LNHDA and SQIVND (reference sequence). This CDR3 region has 13 residues. The V gene lost 5 bases and the J gene lost 4 bases, with 11 bases spanning the gap. Sequencing was done on a sample of peripheral blood. V and J are TRBV19 and TRBJ1-2, with D maybe TRBD1 (5 bases). The sequence came from a human donor in a cohort sampled during active COVID-19. CDR3: CASSLDSPYGYTF. The DNA for the CDR3 is TGTGCCAGTAGTCTCGACAGTCCCTATGGCTACACCTTC.